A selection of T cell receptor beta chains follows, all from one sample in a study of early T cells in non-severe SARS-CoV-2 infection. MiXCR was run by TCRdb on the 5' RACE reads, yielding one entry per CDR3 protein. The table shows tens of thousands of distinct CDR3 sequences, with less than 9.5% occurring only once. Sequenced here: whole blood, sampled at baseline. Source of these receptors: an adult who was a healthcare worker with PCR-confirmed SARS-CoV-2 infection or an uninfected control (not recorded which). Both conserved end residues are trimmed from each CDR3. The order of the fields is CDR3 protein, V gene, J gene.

ASSIGTPRNQPQH	TRBV19	TRBJ1-5
ASSDSNQGQF	TRBV6-4	TRBJ2-1
ASSPRPQETQY	TRBV5-1	TRBJ2-5
ASSGVGGGSTQY	TRBV12-3/TRBV12-4	TRBJ2-3
ASSLSGGTSYEQY	TRBV7-9	TRBJ2-7
ASSPLGLAGEGEQF	TRBV18	TRBJ2-1
ASSLEAGVGNIQY	TRBV7-8	TRBJ2-4
ASSSGDPFDEQF	TRBV9	TRBJ2-1
ASRGTGYNEQF	TRBV5-1	TRBJ2-1
ASSQRQSNYGYT	TRBV12-3/TRBV12-4	TRBJ1-2
SAVQRETQY	TRBV29-1	TRBJ2-3
ASSSQGSGANVLT	TRBV19	TRBJ2-6
ASSLNNEQF	TRBV3-1	TRBJ2-1
ASIGGEQY	TRBV2	TRBJ2-7
ASGSSLGHRRAKNIQY	TRBV12-5	TRBJ2-4
AWSQGANEKLF	TRBV30	TRBJ1-4
ASSLMGSSYEQF	TRBV7-6	TRBJ2-1
ASRGTGNTEAF	TRBV12-3/TRBV12-4	TRBJ1-1
ASSAATSVSSYEQY	TRBV19	TRBJ2-7
ASSLDGYEQY	TRBV14	TRBJ2-7
ASSTRGLTYEQY	TRBV19	TRBJ2-7
ASSPSATGTNEKLF	TRBV5-1	TRBJ1-4
AATGVLAGGPDTQY	TRBV10-3	TRBJ2-3
ASSTGQDWSPLH	TRBV5-6	TRBJ1-6
ASSPRTSGGKDTQY	TRBV12-3/TRBV12-4	TRBJ2-3
ASSRLTSGTDTQY	TRBV16	TRBJ2-3
ASSEAYTDTQY	TRBV2	TRBJ2-3
ASSPGSEQY	TRBV19	TRBJ2-7
ASSLGLAGSGSYNEQF	TRBV7-8	TRBJ2-1
SVEGRAGTEAF	TRBV29-1	TRBJ1-1
ASSYPRGSSYEQY	TRBV6-6	TRBJ2-7
AISEPTGYGYT	TRBV10-3	TRBJ1-2
ASSHRGFSTDTQY	TRBV3-1	TRBJ2-3
ASSPGRVASNEQF	TRBV7-8	TRBJ2-1
ASSFKGVSPEAF	TRBV18	TRBJ1-1
ASRDLGGAYNEQF	TRBV27	TRBJ2-1
SALPGKDTQY	TRBV20-1	TRBJ2-3
ASRRDTYGYT	TRBV5-1	TRBJ1-2
ASSQSEKNQPQH	TRBV23-1	TRBJ1-5
ASKGEGDTIQPQH	TRBV2	TRBJ1-5
ASQEGGYGYT	TRBV28	TRBJ1-2
ASSLSGPISRNEQF	TRBV11-3	TRBJ2-1
ASSFAGGRNQPQH	TRBV12-3/TRBV12-4	TRBJ1-5
ASSGAGREQY	TRBV5-1	TRBJ2-7
ASSLGPLLEQY	TRBV7-8	TRBJ2-7
ASSTGIFQPQH	TRBV27	TRBJ1-5
ASSFQGLAVYNEQF	TRBV7-9	TRBJ2-1
ASSFWTGRSEAF	TRBV5-8	TRBJ1-1
ASSPPGLSTDTQY	TRBV18	TRBJ2-3
ASSPQTVNYGYT	TRBV7-9	TRBJ1-2
ASSPPDGFVADTQY	TRBV18	TRBJ2-3
ASSGGGRGDTQY	TRBV10-1	TRBJ2-3
ASSRVGGLREQY	TRBV18	TRBJ2-7